The T cell receptor (beta chain) under discussion was sequenced for a study of T cell repertoires and leukemia-associated antigens (dated by TCRdb to about 2019). A note on the overall study: About 5.1 to 7 million read pairs and about 3.3 to 5.0 million effective reads were obtained per sample, with some 16 million effective reads obtained overall. Using in vitro peptide stimulation of healthy T cells, the study sought to determine the antigen recognized by a TCR Vbeta21 clone earlier detected in CML patients.

CD3+ T cells were initially rested overnight at approximately 2.5 million cells/mL in RPMI 1640 lacking fetal bovine serum. CD3+ T cells were isolated from PBMCs with MACS immunomagnetic beads following the manufacturer's instructions. What the work shows at the level of the full study, not this receptor alone: The antigen specificity and function of the expanded clones were not directly tested, and further investigation of both was required. The four groups showed no significant differences in numbers of Vbeta genes (around 55), Jbeta genes (roughly 13), VDJ rearrangements, or unique CDR3s.

The germline ends are 6 bases apart after V is trimmed by 2 bases and J by 1 base. The CDR3 measures 13 amino acids from cysteine to phenylalanine. Only the CDR3 part of the read is kept: 39 bases, read in frame from the first base. Total RNA was extracted from the cultured T cells using TRIzol reagent. 5' rapid amplification of cDNA ends (5'RACE) was used to amplify TCRbeta libraries from RNA. Before sequencing, Qubit, an Agilent instrument, and quantitative PCR were used to check library concentration and integrity. A commercial service provider sequenced the qualified libraries on Illumina HiSeq or MiSeq. For the original study's pipeline: MiXCR version 1.8.2 was used to identify TCR sequences in each sample. Qualified clones required a CDR3 longer than four amino acids, an in-frame nucleotide length, and no stop codon. A read containing the complete CDR3 structure was counted as an effective read. Expanded clones were validated by RT-PCR with 24 Vbeta primers, GeneScan spectratyping, and Sanger sequencing. The public reads were reanalyzed by TCRdb: fastp trimming at Q25, MiXCR alignment, in-frame beta chains only. Rows with one shared CDR3 protein collapse into an entry with the most common genes and DNA. The V and J calls, along with clone size, are taken from TCRdb and not from the paper's own processing. Within this sample are roughly 10,000 distinct CDR3 sequences, with roughly 40% of them counted one time only. Over 45% of the sample comes from the top ten.

A word on this clonotype: The clone's antigen remains unknown. The record has no base qualities; no much larger clone is one base away.

The clonotype was recovered from a female donor in good health. The sequence joins TRBV12-3 or TRBV12-4 to TRBJ2-7, with the D gene not clear enough to name. Sequencing was performed on CD3+ T cells sorted from blood and cultured. The DNA is TGTGCCAGCAGTTTACTGCAGTCCTACGAGCAGTACTTC. The translation is CASSLLQSYEQYF.